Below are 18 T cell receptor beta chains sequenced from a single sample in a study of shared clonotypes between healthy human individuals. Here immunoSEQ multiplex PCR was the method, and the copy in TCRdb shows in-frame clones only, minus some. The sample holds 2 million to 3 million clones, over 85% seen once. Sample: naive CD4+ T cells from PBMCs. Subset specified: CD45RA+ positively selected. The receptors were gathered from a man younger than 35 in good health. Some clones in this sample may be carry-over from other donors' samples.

Written as DNA, the CDR3 is TGTGCCAGCAGTTACTCGAGGTGGGGAACTGAAGCTTTCTTT. Protein sequence: CASSYSRWGTEAFF. The chain carries TRBV6-5 and TRBJ1-1; D is uncertain. Trimming took 0 bases from V and 5 from J, leaving 10 bases between them. This CDR3 is built from 14 residues. CDR1 MNHEY and CDR2 SVGAGI come from the germline V gene.

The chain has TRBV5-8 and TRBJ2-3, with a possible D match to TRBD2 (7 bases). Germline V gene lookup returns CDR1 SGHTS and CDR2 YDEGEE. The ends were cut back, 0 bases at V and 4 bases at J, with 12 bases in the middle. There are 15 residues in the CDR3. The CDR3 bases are TGTGCCAGCAGCTTGGCCGGGGGGCAAGCAGATACGCAGTATTTT. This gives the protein CASSLAGGQADTQYF.

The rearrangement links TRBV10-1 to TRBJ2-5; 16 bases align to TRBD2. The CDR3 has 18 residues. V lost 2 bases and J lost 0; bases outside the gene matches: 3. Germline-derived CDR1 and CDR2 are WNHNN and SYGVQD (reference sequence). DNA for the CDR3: TGCGCCAGCAGTGAGGGGACTAGCGGGAGGGGGGACCAAGAGACCCAGTACTTC. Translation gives CASSEGTSGRGDQETQYF.

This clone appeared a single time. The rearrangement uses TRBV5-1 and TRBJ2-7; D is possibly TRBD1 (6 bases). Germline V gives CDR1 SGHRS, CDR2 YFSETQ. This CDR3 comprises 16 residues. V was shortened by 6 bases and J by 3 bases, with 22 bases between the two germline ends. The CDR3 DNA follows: TGCGCCAGCACCATAGCTGCGTCTCAGGGACACTACGAGCAGTACTTC. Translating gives CASTIAASQGHYEQYF. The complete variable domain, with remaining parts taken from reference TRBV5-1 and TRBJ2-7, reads KAGVTQTPRYLIKTRGQQVTLSCSPISGHRSVSWYQQTPGQGLQFLFEYFSETQRNKGNFPGRFSGRQFSNSRSEMNVSTLELGDSALYLCASTIAASQGHYEQYFGPGTRLTVT.

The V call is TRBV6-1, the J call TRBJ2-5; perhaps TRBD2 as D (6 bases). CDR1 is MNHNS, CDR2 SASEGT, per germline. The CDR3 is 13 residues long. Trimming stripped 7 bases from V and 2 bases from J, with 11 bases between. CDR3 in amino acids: CASTRDLQETQYF. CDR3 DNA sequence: TGTGCCAGCACTAGGGACTTACAAGAGACCCAGTACTTC.

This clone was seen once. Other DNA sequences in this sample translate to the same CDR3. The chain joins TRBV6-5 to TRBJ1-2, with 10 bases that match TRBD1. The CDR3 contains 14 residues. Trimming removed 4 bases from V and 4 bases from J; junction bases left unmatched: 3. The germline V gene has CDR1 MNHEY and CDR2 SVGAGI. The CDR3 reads CASSSGQGFYGYTF. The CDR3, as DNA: TGTGCCAGCAGTTCGGGACAGGGGTTCTATGGCTACACCTTC.

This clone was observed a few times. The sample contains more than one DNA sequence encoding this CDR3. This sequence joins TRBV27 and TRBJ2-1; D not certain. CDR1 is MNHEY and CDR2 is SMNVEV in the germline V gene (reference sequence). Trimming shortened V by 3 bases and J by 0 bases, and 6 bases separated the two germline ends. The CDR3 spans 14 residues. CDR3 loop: CASSLESSYNEQFF. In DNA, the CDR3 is TGTGCCAGCAGTTTGGAGAGCTCCTACAATGAGCAGTTCTTC.

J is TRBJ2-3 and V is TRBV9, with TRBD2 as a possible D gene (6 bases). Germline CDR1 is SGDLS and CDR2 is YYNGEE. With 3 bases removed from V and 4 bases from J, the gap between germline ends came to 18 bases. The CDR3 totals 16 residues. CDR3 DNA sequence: TGTGCCAGCAGCGCTGCGGGGACCCTAGGGGCAGATACGCAGTATTTT. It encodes CASSAAGTLGADTQYF.

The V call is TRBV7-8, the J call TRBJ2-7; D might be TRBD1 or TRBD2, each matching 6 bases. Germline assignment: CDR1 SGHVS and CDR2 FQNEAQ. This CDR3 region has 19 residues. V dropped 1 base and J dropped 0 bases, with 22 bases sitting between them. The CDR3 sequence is CASSLGQVTSWAGSYEQYF. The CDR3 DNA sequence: TGTGCCAGCAGCTTAGGACAGGTGACTAGTTGGGCGGGCTCCTACGAGCAGTACTTC.

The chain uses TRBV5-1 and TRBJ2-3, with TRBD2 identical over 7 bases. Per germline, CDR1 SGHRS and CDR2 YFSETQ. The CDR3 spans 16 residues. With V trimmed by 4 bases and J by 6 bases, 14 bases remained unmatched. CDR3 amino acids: CASSRSAGTTSDTQYF. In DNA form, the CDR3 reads TGCGCCAGCAGCCGGTCCGCCGGGACTACTAGTGATACGCAGTATTTT.

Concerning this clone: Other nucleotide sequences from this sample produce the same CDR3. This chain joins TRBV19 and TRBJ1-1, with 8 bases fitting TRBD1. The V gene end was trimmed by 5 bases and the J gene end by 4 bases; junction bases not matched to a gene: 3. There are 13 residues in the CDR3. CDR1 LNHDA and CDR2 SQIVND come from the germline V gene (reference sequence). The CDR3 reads CASSLQGGTEAFF. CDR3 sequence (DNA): TGTGCCAGTAGTTTACAGGGGGGCACTGAAGCTTTCTTT.

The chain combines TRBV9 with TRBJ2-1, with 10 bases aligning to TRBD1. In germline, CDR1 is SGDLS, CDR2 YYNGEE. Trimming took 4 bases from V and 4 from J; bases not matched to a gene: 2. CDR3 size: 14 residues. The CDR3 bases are TGTGCCAGCAGCCGGACAGGGGGGTACAATGAGCAGTTCTTC. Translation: CASSRTGGYNEQFF.

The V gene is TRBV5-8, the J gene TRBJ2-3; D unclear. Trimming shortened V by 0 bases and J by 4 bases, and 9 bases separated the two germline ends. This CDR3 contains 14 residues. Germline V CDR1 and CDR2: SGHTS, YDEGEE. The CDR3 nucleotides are TGTGCCAGCAGCTTGGGACCGAAGGCAGATACGCAGTATTTT. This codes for CASSLGPKADTQYF.

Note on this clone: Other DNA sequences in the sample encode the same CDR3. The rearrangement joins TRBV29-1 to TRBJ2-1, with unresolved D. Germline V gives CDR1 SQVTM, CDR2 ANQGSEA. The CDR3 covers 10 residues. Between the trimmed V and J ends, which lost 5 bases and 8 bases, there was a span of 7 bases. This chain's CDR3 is CSVRFYEQFF. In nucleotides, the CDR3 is TGCAGCGTTAGGTTCTATGAGCAGTTCTTC.

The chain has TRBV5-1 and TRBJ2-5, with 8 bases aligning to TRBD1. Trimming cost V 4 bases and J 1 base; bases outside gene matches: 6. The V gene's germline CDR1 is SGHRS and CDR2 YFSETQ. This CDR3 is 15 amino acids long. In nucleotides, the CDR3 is TGCGCCAGCAGCCGAACAGGGGGAAGCCAAGAGACCCAGTACTTC. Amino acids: CASSRTGGSQETQYF.

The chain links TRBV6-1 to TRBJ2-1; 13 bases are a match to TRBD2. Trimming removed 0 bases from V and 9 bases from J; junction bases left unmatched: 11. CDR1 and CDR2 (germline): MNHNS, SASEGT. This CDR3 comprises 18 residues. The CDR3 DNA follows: TGTGCCAGCAGTGAAGCGAAAGGACTAGCGGGAGTCGTTGGTGAGCAGTTCTTC. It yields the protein CASSEAKGLAGVVGEQFF.

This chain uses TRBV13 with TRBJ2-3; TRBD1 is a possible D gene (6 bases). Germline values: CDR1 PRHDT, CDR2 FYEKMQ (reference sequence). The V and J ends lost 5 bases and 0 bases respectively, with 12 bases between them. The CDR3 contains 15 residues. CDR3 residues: CASSLRGPSTDTQYF. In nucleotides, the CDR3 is TGTGCCAGCAGCCTCAGGGGCCCGAGCACAGATACGCAGTATTTT.

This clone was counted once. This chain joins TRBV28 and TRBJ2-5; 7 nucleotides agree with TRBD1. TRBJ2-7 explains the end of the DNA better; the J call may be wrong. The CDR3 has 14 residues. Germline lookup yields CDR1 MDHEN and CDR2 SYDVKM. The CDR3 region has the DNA TGTGCCAGCAGTCCCTGGGACAGCTCCTACGAGCAGTACTTC. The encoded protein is CASSPWDSSYEQYF.